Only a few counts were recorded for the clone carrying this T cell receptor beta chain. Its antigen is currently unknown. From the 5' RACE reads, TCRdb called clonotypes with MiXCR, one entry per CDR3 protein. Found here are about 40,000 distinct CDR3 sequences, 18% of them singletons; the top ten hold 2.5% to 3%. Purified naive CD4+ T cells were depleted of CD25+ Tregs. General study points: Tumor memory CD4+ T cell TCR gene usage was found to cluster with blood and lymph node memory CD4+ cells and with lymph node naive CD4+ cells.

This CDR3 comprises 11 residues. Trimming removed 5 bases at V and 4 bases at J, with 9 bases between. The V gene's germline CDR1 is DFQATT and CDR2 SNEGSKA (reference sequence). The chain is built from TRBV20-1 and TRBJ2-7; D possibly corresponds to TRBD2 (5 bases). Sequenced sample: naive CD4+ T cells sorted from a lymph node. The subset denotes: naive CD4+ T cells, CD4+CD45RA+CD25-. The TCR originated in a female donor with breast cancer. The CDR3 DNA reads TGCAGTGCTTCGCTAGCTTACGAGCAGTACTTC. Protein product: CSASLAYEQYF.